This T cell receptor (beta chain) came from a study of OX40 agonist ivuxolimab in advanced cancers. Study at large: Dosing consisted of intravenous ivuxolimab at 0.01 to 10 mg/kg every 2 weeks. The study enrolled dose-escalation patients with hepatocellular carcinoma, melanoma, renal cell or head and neck cancer. Study observations and caveats: Among the lowest levels of clonal expansion were found in partial responders at 0.1-3.0 mg/kg.

A word on this clone: What it binds is not known.

The repertoire was sequenced with immunoSEQ multiplex PCR; TCRdb's copy has only in-frame clones and lacks some. The profile shows roughly 43,000 clones, around 86% of them singletons. The specimen was CD4+ or CD8+ T cells sorted from blood, collected in a trial of the OX40 agonist ivuxolimab. This receptor was identified in an adult with an advanced solid tumor such as melanoma, head and neck, liver or kidney cancer.

The CDR3 region is CASSVGLAGGRETQYF. Here the CDR3 DNA reads TGTGCCAGCAGCGTAGGTCTAGCGGGGGGACGAGAGACCCAGTACTTC. The chain employs TRBV9 and TRBJ2-5; 11 nucleotides match TRBD2. The CDR3 is 16 amino acids. The ends lost 0 bases at V and 4 bases at J; junction bases unmatched: 5. Germline V lookup: CDR1 SGDLS, CDR2 YYNGEE.